A selection of T cell receptor beta chains follows, all from one sample in a study of T cells after yellow fever vaccination. TCRdb processed the 5' RACE reads anew with MiXCR; each CDR3 protein has one entry. The data show about 220,000 distinct CDR3 sequences, with approximately 3.2% seen just once and around 3% held by the top ten. Sequenced material: CD4+ T cells sorted from PBMCs, taken 10 days after the yellow fever booster vaccination. The source is a man in his late teens or twenties who received the YFV17D yellow fever vaccine. Each CDR3 is given with its conserved first and last residue. The order of the fields is J gene, V gene, CDR3 length, D gene, clone size, CDR3 DNA, CDR3 protein. The D gene is left open where the match is weak. Clone size, where shown, is once, few, many, or a class for clones that have expanded.

>TRBJ2-1|TRBV20-1|15|TRBD2|NA
TGCAGTGCTAGAGTCGGACTAGCTAACTACAATGAGCAGTTCTTC
CSARVGLANYNEQFF
>TRBJ2-2|TRBV3-1|17|NA|NA
TGTGCCAGCAGCCACCAACAGCGGGTCGCGAACACCGGGGAGCTGTTTTTT
CASSHQQRVANTGELFF
>TRBJ2-2|TRBV10-3|14|NA|few
TGTGCCATCAGTGAGGGTTTGCCCACCGGGGAGCTGTTTTTT
CAISEGLPTGELFF
>TRBJ1-1|TRBV7-2|12|NA|few
TGTGCCAGCAGCCCGCCGGCGACTGAAGCTTTCTTT
CASSPPATEAFF
>TRBJ1-2|TRBV7-2|14|NA|many
TGTGCCAGCAGGACAGGAGTGGGGGTGGTGGGCTACACCTTC
CASRTGVGVVGYTF
>TRBJ2-3|TRBV12-3/TRBV12-4|12|NA|many
TGTGCCAGCACTGCCCAGGGGTGGACGCAGTATTTT
CASTAQGWTQYF
>TRBJ1-1|TRBV18|14|TRBD1|many
TGTGCCAGCTCAGAATCCTACAGGGGTACTGAAGCTTTCTTT
CASSESYRGTEAFF
>TRBJ1-5|TRBV5-1|14|NA|few
TGCGCCAGCAGCTTGGGCCCCCTCGGGCAGCCCCAGCATTTT
CASSLGPLGQPQHF
>TRBJ1-5|TRBV20-1|13|NA|NA
TGCAGTCCATACAGGGAGAGCAATCAGCCCCAGCATTTT
CSPYRESNQPQHF
>TRBJ2-6|TRBV2|14|NA|many
TGTGCCAGTAGTTACATCTCTGGGGCCAACGTCCTGACTTTC
CASSYISGANVLTF
>TRBJ1-2|TRBV7-3|18|TRBD1|many
TGTGCCAGCAGCTTCGTCCCGGGACAGGGAAAACCTAACTATGGCTACACCTTC
CASSFVPGQGKPNYGYTF
>TRBJ2-5|TRBV5-4|14|TRBD2|many
TGTGCCAGCAGCCCCATCCCGACTAGCGGCCTCCAGTACTTC
CASSPIPTSGLQYF
>TRBJ1-6|TRBV7-9|16|NA|NA
TGTGCCAGCAGCTTAGGGGTTAGCTCCTATAATTCACCCCTCCACTTT
CASSLGVSSYNSPLHF
>TRBJ2-2|TRBV12-3/TRBV12-4|12|NA|NA
TGTGCCAGCACCCTAGGACCCGGGGAGCTGTTTTTT
CASTLGPGELFF
>TRBJ1-5|TRBV12-3/TRBV12-4|13|NA|NA
TGTGCCAGCAGTCCGAGGCCACCCCAGCCCCAGCATTTT
CASSPRPPQPQHF
>TRBJ2-2|TRBV27|13|NA|few
TGTGCCAGCAGTTTCAAGATGTTCGGGGAGCTGTTTTTT
CASSFKMFGELFF
>TRBJ2-5|TRBV28|11|NA|NA
TGTGCCAGCAGCAATCGGGAGACCCAGTACTTC
CASSNRETQYF
>TRBJ2-3|TRBV7-9|13|TRBD2|many
TGTGCCAGCAGCACAGCGGGGGCCGAGGTGCAGTATTTT
CASSTAGAEVQYF
>TRBJ1-5|TRBV4-3|15|NA|many
TGCGCCAGCAGCCAAGAGAGATCGAGCAATCAGCCCCAGCATTTT
CASSQERSSNQPQHF
>TRBJ1-4|TRBV5-6|15|NA|many
TGTGCCAGCAGCTTGGTACTCGGGACTAATGAAAAACTGTTTTTT
CASSLVLGTNEKLFF
>TRBJ2-2|TRBV7-2|13|NA|many
TGTGCCAGCAGTAACCAGTTCGCCGGGGAGCTGTTTTTT
CASSNQFAGELFF
>TRBJ2-5|TRBV23-1|14|NA|few
TGCGCCAGCAGTCGATACGGGAGCCAAGAGACCCAGTACTTC
CASSRYGSQETQYF
>TRBJ1-6|TRBV10-3|14|NA|few
TGTGCCACCGAAGGTCCAGGGAATAATTCACCCCTCCACTTT
CATEGPGNNSPLHF
>TRBJ2-3|TRBV7-2|13|NA|many
TGTGCCAGCGATCCGGGGGACACAGATACGCAGTATTTT
CASDPGDTDTQYF
>TRBJ2-1|TRBV11-2|16|NA|many
TGTGCCAGCAGCCCCAACCGGGGGGCCTCCTACAATGAGCAGTTCTTC
CASSPNRGASYNEQFF
>TRBJ2-1|TRBV20-1|13|NA|few
TGCAGTTCAAACGGATGGACTGTTCATGAGCAGTTCTTC
CSSNGWTVHEQFF
>TRBJ2-3|TRBV20-1|14|NA|NA
TGCAGTGCTTGGACAGATTTGGCCACAGATACGCAGTATTTT
CSAWTDLATDTQYF
>TRBJ2-7|TRBV7-3|15|TRBD2|few
TGTGCCAGCAGCTTTAATACTAGCGGCTCCTACGAGCAGTACTTC
CASSFNTSGSYEQYF
>TRBJ1-4|TRBV5-6|16|NA|many
TGTGCCAGCAGCTTGGCGCCCGGGTCGCCGAATGAAAAACTGTTTTTT
CASSLAPGSPNEKLFF
>TRBJ1-6|TRBV3-1|19|NA|NA
TGTGCCAGCAGCCGGCAGCCCTTCGGTTTTGGGGGCGGGGATTCACCCCTCCACTTT
CASSRQPFGFGGGDSPLHF
>TRBJ1-6|TRBV6-5|14|NA|NA
TGTGCCAGCAGTGATCAGGTCCTGAATTCACCCCTCCACTTT
CASSDQVLNSPLHF
>TRBJ1-3|TRBV12-3/TRBV12-4|14|NA|NA
TGTGCCAGCAGTTTACGGGATGCGGGAAACACCATATATTTT
CASSLRDAGNTIYF
>TRBJ2-5|TRBV5-1|14|NA|NA
TGCGCCAGCAGCTTGTCCGTTCCCCAAGAGACCCAGTACTTC
CASSLSVPQETQYF
>TRBJ2-3|TRBV20-1|18|NA|many
TGCAGTGCTAGAGGGGTCCCCTTGGTGGGGGGGGCCACAGATACGCAGTATTTT
CSARGVPLVGGATDTQYF
>TRBJ2-5|TRBV11-2|17|NA|NA
TGTGCCAGCAGCGCGAATTCTCCGGGGACACGTGAGGGGACCCAGTACTTC
CASSANSPGTREGTQYF
>TRBJ2-1|TRBV5-4|12|NA|few
TGTGCCAGCAGCTTGGAGGAAAATGAGCAGTTCTTC
CASSLEENEQFF
>TRBJ2-7|TRBV3-1|14|NA|few
TGTGCCAGCAGCCAAGTATCGGGGGTAAACGAGCAGTACTTC
CASSQVSGVNEQYF
>TRBJ1-1|TRBV20-1|12|NA|many
TGCAGTGCCGGACCAGCGAACACTGAAGCTTTCTTT
CSAGPANTEAFF
>TRBJ2-3|TRBV5-1|15|NA|many
TGCGCCAGCAGCTTGTTAGGGGATAGCACAGATACGCAGTATTTT
CASSLLGDSTDTQYF
>TRBJ2-3|TRBV11-2|15|TRBD1|few
TGTGCCAGCAGCTCATACAGGGGGCGAGGGGATACGCAGTATTTT
CASSSYRGRGDTQYF
>TRBJ1-4|TRBV14|13|NA|few
TGTGCCAGCCGAGGGGGTACGGGCGAAAAACTGTTTTTT
CASRGGTGEKLFF
>TRBJ2-5|TRBV7-2|14|NA|few
TGTGCCAGCAGCCCCCGACAGCTCCAAGAGACCCAGTACTTC
CASSPRQLQETQYF
>TRBJ1-1|TRBV6-4|13|NA|few
TGTGCCAGCAGTGCGGGGAGTGGAACTGAAGCTTTCTTT
CASSAGSGTEAFF
>TRBJ2-5|TRBV29-1|10|NA|many
TGCAGCGTTGAAGTGGGGGCCCAGTACTTC
CSVEVGAQYF
>TRBJ2-7|TRBV7-2|14|NA|many
TGTGCCAGCAGCTCGGTAGGGGCGAGCTTCGAGCAGTACTTC
CASSSVGASFEQYF
>TRBJ2-1|TRBV6-2/TRBV6-3|14|TRBD1|many
TGTGCCAGCAGACGGAACAGGGGTTACAATGAGCAGTTCTTC
CASRRNRGYNEQFF
>TRBJ2-7|TRBV4-3|14|NA|many
TGCGCCAGCAGCCATAATAGCGGACCCTACGAGCAGTACTTC
CASSHNSGPYEQYF
>TRBJ1-1|TRBV12-5|15|TRBD1|many
TGTGCTAGTGGTCCGGGACAGGGGATAGACACTGAAGCTTTCTTT
CASGPGQGIDTEAFF